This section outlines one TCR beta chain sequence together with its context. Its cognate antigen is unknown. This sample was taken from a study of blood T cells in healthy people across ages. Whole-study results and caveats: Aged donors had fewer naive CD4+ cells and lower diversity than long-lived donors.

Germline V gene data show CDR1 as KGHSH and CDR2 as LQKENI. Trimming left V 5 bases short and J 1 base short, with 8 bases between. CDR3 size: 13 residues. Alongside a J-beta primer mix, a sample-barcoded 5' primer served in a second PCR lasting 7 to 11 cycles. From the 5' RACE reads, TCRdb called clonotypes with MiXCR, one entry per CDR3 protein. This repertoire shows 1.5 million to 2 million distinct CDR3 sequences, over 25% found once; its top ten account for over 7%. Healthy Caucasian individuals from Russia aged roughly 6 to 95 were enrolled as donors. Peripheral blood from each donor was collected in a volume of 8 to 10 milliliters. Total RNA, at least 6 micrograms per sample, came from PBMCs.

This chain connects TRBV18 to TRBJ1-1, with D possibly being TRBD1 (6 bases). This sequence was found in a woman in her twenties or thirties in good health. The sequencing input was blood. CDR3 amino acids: CASSGQPNTEAFF. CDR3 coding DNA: TGTGCCAGCTCAGGACAGCCGAACACTGAAGCTTTCTTT.